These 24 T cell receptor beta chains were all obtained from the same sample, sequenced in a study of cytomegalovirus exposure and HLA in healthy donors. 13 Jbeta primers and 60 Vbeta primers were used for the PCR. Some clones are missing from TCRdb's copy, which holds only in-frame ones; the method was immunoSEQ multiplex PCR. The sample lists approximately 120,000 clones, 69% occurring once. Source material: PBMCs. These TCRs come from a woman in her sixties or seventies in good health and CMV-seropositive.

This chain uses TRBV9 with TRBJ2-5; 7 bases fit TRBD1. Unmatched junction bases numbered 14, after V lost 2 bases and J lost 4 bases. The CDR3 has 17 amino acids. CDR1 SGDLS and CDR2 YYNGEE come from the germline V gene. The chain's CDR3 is CASSVAAGGRGLETQYF. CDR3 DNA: TGTGCCAGCAGCGTTGCTGCAGGTGGCAGGGGGTTAGAGACCCAGTACTTC.

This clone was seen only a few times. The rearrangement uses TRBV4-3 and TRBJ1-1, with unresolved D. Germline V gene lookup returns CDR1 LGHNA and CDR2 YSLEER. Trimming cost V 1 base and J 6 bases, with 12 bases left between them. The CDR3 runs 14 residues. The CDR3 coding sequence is TGCGCCAGCAGCCAAGGTGCGGTAAGCTCTGAAGCTTTCTTT. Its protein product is CASSQGAVSSEAFF.

CDR3 DNA sequence: TGCGCCAGCACCGTGGCTACAGGCTCCTACAATGAGCAGTTCTTC. Translated: CASTVATGSYNEQFF. The V gene is TRBV5-1, the J gene TRBJ2-1; maybe TRBD1 (5 bases). V gave up 6 bases and J gave up 0 bases, with 13 bases separating them. This CDR3 contains 15 residues. CDR1 and CDR2 from the germline V gene are SGHRS and YFSETQ.

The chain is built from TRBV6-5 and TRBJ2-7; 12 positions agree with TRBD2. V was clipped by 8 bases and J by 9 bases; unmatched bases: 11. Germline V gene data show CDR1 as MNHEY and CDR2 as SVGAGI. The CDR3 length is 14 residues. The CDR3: CASQRLAGEAGQYF. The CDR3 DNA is TGTGCCAGCCAGCGACTAGCGGGGGAGGCGGGGCAGTACTTC.

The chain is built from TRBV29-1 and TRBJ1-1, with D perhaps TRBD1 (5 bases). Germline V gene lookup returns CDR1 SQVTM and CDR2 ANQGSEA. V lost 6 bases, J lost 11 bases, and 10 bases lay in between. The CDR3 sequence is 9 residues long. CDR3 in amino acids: CSVGTGAFF. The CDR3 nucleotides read TGCAGCGTCGGGACTGGGGCTTTCTTT.

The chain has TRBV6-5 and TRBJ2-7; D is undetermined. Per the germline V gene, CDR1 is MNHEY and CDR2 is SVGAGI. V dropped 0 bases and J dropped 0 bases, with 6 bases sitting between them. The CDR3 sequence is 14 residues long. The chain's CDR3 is CASSYSGLSYEQYF. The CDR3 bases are TGTGCCAGCAGTTACTCGGGCCTCTCCTACGAGCAGTACTTC.

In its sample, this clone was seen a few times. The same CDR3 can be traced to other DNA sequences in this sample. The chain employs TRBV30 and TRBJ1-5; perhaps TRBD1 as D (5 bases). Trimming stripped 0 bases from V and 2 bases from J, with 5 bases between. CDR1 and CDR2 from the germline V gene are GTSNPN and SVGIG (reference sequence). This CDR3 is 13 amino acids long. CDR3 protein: CAWSVQGNQPQHF. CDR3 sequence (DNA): TGTGCCTGGAGTGTACAGGGCAATCAGCCCCAGCATTTT.

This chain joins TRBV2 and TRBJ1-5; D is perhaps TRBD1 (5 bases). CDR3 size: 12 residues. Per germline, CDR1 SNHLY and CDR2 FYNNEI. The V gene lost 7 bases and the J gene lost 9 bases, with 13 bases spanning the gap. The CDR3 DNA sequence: TGTGCCAGCATGGGATGGGGGGGGCCCCAGCATTTT. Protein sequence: CASMGWGGPQHF. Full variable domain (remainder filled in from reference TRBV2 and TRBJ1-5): EPEVTQTPSHQVTQMGQEVILRCVPISNHLYFYWYRQILGQKVEFLVSFYNNEISEKSEIFDDQFSVERPDGSNFTLKIRSTKLEDSAMYFCASMGWGGPQHFGDGTRLSIL.

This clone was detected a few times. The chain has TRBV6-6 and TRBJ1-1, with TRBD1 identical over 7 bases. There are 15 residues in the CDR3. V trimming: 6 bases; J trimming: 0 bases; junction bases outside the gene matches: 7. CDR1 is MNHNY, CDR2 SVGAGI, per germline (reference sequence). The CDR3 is CASSRDSVMNTEAFF. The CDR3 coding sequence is TGTGCCAGCAGCCGGGACAGCGTCATGAACACTGAAGCTTTCTTT.

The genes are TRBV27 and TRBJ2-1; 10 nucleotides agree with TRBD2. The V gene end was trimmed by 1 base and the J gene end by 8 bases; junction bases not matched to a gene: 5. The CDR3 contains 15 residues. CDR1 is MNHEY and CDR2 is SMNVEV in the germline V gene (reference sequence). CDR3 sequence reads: CASSLWASGGYEQFF. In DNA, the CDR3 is TGTGCCAGCAGTTTATGGGCTAGCGGGGGATATGAGCAGTTCTTC.

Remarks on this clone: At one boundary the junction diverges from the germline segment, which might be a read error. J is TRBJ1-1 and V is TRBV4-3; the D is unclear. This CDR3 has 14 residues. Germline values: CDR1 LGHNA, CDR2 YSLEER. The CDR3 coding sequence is TGCGCCAGCAGCCAAGAGGGCGGGAACAGTGAAGCTTTCTTT. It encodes CASSQEGGNSEAFF.

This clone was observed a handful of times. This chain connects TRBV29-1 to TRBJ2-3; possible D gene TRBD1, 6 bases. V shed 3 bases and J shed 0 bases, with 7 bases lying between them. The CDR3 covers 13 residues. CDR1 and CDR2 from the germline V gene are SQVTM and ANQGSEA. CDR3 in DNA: TGCAGCGTTGACACAGGGAGCACAGATACGCAGTATTTT. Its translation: CSVDTGSTDTQYF.

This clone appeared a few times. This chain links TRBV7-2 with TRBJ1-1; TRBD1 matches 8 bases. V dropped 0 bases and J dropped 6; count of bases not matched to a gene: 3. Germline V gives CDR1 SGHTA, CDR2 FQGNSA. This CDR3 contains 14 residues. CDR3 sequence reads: CASSLAQGASEAFF. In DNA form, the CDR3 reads TGTGCCAGCAGCTTAGCGCAGGGGGCATCTGAAGCTTTCTTT.

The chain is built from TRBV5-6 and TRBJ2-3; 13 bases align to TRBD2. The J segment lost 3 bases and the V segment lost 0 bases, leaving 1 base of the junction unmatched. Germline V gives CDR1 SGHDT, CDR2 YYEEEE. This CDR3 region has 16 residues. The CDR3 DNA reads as TGTGCCAGCAGCTTGGCGGGACTAGCGGGGACAGATACGCAGTATTTT. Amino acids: CASSLAGLAGTDTQYF.

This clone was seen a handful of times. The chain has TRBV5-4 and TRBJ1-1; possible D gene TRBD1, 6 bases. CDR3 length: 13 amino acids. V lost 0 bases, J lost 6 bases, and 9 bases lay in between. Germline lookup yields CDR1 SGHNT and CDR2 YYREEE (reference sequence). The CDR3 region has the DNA TGTGCCAGCAGCTTGGGCAGGGGCCCTGAAGCTTTCTTT. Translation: CASSLGRGPEAFF.

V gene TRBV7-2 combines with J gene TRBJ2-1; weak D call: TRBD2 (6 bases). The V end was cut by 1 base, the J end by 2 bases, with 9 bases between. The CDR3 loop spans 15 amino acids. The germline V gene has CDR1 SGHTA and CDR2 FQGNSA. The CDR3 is CASSLVGGAYNEQFF. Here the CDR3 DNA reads TGTGCCAGCAGCTTAGTCGGCGGGGCCTACAATGAGCAGTTCTTC.

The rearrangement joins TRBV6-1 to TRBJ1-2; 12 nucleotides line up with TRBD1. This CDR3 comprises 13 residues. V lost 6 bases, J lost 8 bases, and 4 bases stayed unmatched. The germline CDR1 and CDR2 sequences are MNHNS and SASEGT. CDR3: CASRGTGGQGYTF. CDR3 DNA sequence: TGTGCCAGCAGGGGGACAGGGGGCCAAGGCTACACCTTC.

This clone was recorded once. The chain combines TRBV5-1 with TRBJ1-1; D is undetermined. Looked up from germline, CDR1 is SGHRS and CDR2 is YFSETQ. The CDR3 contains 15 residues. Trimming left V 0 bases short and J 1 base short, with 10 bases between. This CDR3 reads CASSLGQAQNTEAFF. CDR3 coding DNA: TGCGCCAGCAGCTTGGGCCAGGCGCAGAACACTGAAGCTTTCTTT. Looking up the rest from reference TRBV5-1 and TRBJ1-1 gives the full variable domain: KAGVTQTPRYLIKTRGQQVTLSCSPISGHRSVSWYQQTPGQGLQFLFEYFSETQRNKGNFPGRFSGRQFSNSRSEMNVSTLELGDSALYLCASSLGQAQNTEAFFGQGTRLTVV.

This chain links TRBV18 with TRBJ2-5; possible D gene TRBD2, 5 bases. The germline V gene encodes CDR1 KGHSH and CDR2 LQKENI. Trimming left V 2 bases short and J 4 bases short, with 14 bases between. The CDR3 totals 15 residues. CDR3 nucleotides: TGTGCCAGCTCACCAAACTTCGGGGAATCAGAGACCCAGTACTTC. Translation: CASSPNFGESETQYF. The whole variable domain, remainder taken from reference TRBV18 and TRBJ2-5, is NAGVMQNPRHLVRRRGQEARLRCSPMKGHSHVYWYRQLPEEGLKFMVYLQKENIIDESGMPKERFSAEFPKEGPSILRIQQVVRGDSAAYFCASSPNFGESETQYFGPGTRLLVL.

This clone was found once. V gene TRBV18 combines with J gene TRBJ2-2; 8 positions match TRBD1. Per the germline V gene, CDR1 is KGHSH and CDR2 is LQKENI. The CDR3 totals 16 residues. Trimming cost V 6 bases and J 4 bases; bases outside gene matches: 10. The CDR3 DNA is TGTGCCAGCTCTACCGGGACAGGTTTGTCCACCGGGGAGCTGTTTTTT. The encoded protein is CASSTGTGLSTGELFF.

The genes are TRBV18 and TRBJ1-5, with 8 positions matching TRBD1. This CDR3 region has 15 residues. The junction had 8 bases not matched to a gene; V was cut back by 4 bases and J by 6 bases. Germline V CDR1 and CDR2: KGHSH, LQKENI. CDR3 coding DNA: TGTGCCAGCTCACAGGACAGGGAAAGGACTCAGCCCCAGCATTTT. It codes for CASSQDRERTQPQHF.

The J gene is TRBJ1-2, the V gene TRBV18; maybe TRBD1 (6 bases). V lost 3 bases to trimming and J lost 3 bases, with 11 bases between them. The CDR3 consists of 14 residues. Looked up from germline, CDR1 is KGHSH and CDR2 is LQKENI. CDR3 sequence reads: CASSPGAGDYGYTF. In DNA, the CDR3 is TGTGCCAGCTCACCGGGGGCCGGGGACTATGGCTACACCTTC.

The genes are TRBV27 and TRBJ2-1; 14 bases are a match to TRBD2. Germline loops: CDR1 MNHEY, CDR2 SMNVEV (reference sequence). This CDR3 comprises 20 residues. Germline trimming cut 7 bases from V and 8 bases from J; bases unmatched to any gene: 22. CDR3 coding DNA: TGTGCCAGCACACCTTGGGGACTAGCGGGGGCTACCCCAGGGGGATATGAGCAGTTCTTC. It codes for CASTPWGLAGATPGGYEQFF.

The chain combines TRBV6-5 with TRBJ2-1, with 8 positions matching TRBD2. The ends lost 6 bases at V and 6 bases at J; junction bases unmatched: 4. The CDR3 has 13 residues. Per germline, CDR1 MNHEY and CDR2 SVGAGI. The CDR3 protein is CASRPAGGNEQFF. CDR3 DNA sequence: TGTGCCAGCAGACCGGCGGGGGGCAATGAGCAGTTCTTC.